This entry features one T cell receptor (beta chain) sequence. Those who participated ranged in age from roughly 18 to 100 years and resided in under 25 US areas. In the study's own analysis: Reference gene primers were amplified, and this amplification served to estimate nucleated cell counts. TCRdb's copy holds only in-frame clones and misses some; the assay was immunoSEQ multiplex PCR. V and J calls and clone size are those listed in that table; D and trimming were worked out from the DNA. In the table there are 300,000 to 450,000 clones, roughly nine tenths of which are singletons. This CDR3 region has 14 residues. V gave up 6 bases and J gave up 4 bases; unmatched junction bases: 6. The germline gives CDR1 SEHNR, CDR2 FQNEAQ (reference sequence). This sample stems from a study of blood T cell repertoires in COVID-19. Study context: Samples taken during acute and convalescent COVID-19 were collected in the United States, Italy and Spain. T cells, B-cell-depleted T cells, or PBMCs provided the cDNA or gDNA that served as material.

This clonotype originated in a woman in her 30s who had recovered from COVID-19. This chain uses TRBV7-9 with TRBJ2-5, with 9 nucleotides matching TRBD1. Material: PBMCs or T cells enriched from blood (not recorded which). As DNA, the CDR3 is TGTGCCAGCAGTGCGGGACAGGGACCAGAGACCCAGTACTTC. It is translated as CASSAGQGPETQYF.